What follows is one T cell receptor beta chain and its context. Its antigen is unknown. The data were taken from a study of Graves' ophthalmopathy and Graves' hyperthyroidism. Study-level results: For separating ophthalmopathy from stable hyperthyroidism, a 13-signature model gave roughly 90% sensitivity and approximately 80% specificity.

RNA transcripts served as template for amplifying TCR beta CDR3 sequences. Scientists carried out first-round RT-PCR using HTBI primers and then a second-round multiplex PCR. TCRdb itself ran the multiplex PCR reads through MiXCR, one entry per CDR3 protein. Among 500,000 to 800,000 distinct CDR3 sequences listed, over 40% were seen once. The TCR originated in an adult man with Graves' ophthalmopathy. The material sequenced was peripheral blood.

The CDR3 DNA reads TGTGCCAGCAGTTTAGACGGGGGCGGGTATGGCTACACCTTC. Translated: CASSLDGGGYGYTF. V gene TRBV12-3 or TRBV12-4 combines with J gene TRBJ1-2; D perhaps matches TRBD1 (6 bases). CDR3 length: 14 residues. Trimming removed 1 base at V and 5 bases at J, with 11 bases between.